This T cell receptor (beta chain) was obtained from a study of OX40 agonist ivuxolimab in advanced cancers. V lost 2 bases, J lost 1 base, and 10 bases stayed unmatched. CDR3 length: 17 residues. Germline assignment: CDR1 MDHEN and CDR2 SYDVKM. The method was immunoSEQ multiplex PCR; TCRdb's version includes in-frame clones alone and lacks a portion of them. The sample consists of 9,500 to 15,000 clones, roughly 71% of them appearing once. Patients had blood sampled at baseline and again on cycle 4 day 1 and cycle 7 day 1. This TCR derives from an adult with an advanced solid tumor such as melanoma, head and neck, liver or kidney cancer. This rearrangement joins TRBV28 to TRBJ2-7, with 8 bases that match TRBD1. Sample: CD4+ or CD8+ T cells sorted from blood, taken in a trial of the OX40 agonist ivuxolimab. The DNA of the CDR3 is TGTGCCAGCAGTTTAGGGCAGGGGGCCTTGTTATCCTACGAGCAGTACTTC. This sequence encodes CASSLGQGALLSYEQYF.